The rows below give T cell receptor beta chains drawn from one sample of a study of blood T cell repertoires in COVID-19. Profiling relied on immunoSEQ multiplex PCR, and the TCRdb table lists in-frame clones only, not all of them. This sample yields 140,000 to 150,000 clones, of which about nine tenths are seen a single time; about 2% belongs to the top ten. Sequencing used peripheral blood. Receptors were obtained from a human donor in a cohort sampled during active COVID-19. Each CDR3 is given with its conserved first and last residue. The order of the fields is V gene, J gene, CDR3 protein.

TRBV6-5	TRBJ1-1	CASSYGQGDTEAFF
TRBV5-1	TRBJ2-7	CASTPLRGGEYEQYF
TRBV7-2	TRBJ2-1	CASSRTSESSYNEQFF
TRBV6-6	TRBJ1-6	CASRLQSGGSPLHF
TRBV28	TRBJ1-2	CASSGGTYGYTF
TRBV7-9	TRBJ2-1	CASSLGQGAANEQFF
TRBV7-2	TRBJ2-7	CASSYGQDAYEQYF
TRBV19	TRBJ1-6	CASSPYAGDNNSPLHF
TRBV20-1	TRBJ1-5	CSASPSSNQPQHF
TRBV19	TRBJ2-5	CASSILSGGGETQYF
TRBV2	TRBJ1-1	CASSDSGITEAFF
TRBV7-9	TRBJ2-3	CASSFEEGLAVPNTQYF
TRBV19	TRBJ1-3	CASNRESGNTIYF
TRBV24-1	TRBJ1-5	CATSAQGNQPQHF
TRBV4-1	TRBJ1-4	CASSQTGKYEKLFF
TRBV28	TRBJ1-5	CASSLEVGGQPQHF
TRBV5-1	TRBJ2-5	CASSVDRGWTQYF
TRBV19	TRBJ2-1	CASTPGPSRAREQFF
TRBV18	TRBJ2-7	CASSPPRGTGEQYF
TRBV7-2	TRBJ2-1	CASSRTGGSYNEQFF
TRBV9	TRBJ2-5	CASSVGGSSGRGETQYF
TRBV18	TRBJ2-7	CASSGDFLYEQYF
TRBV5-4	TRBJ1-5	CASSSPGRVAQGPQPQHF
TRBV11-2	TRBJ2-5	CASSASGRYQETQYF
TRBV12-2	TRBJ1-3	CASRLGKEGESSGNTIYF
TRBV28	TRBJ2-5	CASSRLAGVRGQETQYF
TRBV28	TRBJ2-2	CASSRWGLAGGNTGELFF
TRBV19	TRBJ1-2	CASSIGLFYGYTF
TRBV27	TRBJ2-3	CASSLTPGLPTQYF
TRBV4-2	TRBJ2-3	CASSQDTWRTPSAGTQYF
TRBV19	TRBJ2-5	CASSGEGEETQYF
TRBV30	TRBJ2-3	CAWSRDSSSTDTQYF
TRBV18	TRBJ2-7	CASSRDRGEQYF
TRBV15	TRBJ2-2	CATSAPGQGGGLTGELFF
TRBV5-1	TRBJ2-2	CASSEDFLNTGELFF
TRBV15	TRBJ1-5	CATSTRRGTVDQPQHF
TRBV6-2/TRBV6-3	TRBJ2-3	CASSYPRGRADTQYF
TRBV28	TRBJ2-7	CASRPGGIQYEQYF
TRBV16	TRBJ1-5	CASSQSTANQPQHF
TRBV6-1	TRBJ2-3	CASSALAGGALGDTQYF
TRBV23-1	TRBJ2-5	CASRMRQAPQETQYF